Following are 26 T cell receptor beta chains from one sample sequenced in a study of T cell clusters in autoimmune cytopenias. Each sample's input was roughly 270 ng genomic DNA, roughly 38,000 genome equivalents. TRB was amplified by touch-down multiplex PCR, primer pools A and B combined. For each CDR3 protein, TCRdb gives one entry from its re-call of the multiplex PCR reads, without DNA. This sample lists approximately 7,800 distinct CDR3 sequences; its ten largest clones have approximately 4.7%. Sequenced input: peripheral blood. Source of these receptors: a human donor with an autoimmune cytopenia or autoimmune hepatitis (not recorded which).

Judged by frequency, this clonotype is medium-sized (0.01 to 0.1%). The chain employs TRBV29-1 and TRBJ2-7. This CDR3 is built from 13 residues. Per the germline V gene, CDR1 is SQVTM and CDR2 is ANQGSEA. CDR3 amino acids: CSVGGEFSYEQYF.

V usage is TRBV4-3 and J usage is TRBJ2-1; TCRdb's D gene call, TRBD1, goes unchecked for lack of DNA. The CDR3 contains 17 residues. The V gene's germline CDR1 is LGHNA and CDR2 YSLEER. The CDR3 region is CASSPLSPGQLWDEQFF.

V gene TRBV6-2 or TRBV6-3 combines with J gene TRBJ2-3; without DNA, the TCRdb call of TRBD2 cannot be checked. CDR1 and CDR2 from the germline V gene are MNHEY and SVGEGT. The CDR3 extends over 18 amino acids. The CDR3 spells CASSSVLAGHRRTDTQYF.

This chain links TRBV11-2 with TRBJ2-5; without DNA, the TCRdb call of TRBD1 cannot be checked. CDR3 length equals 16 residues. From germline, CDR1 is SGHAT and CDR2 FQNNGV. CDR3: CASSLSQGALQETQYF.

Measured by frequency, this clonotype is large (0.1 to 1%). This chain links TRBV27 with TRBJ2-7; TCRdb indicates TRBD1, and absent DNA this call remains unverified. Germline loops: CDR1 MNHEY, CDR2 SMNVEV (reference sequence). The CDR3 spans 14 residues. CDR3 region: CASSRATGDYEQYF.

This chain uses TRBV11-2 with TRBJ2-1; as DNA is missing, the TRBD1 call by TCRdb cannot be tested. The germline V gene encodes CDR1 SGHAT and CDR2 FQNNGV. This CDR3 is built from 16 residues. CDR3 residues: CASSLGGWGRGNEQFF.

This rearrangement joins TRBV4-2 to TRBJ2-5. The CDR3 covers 14 residues. Germline V gene data show CDR1 as LGHNA and CDR2 as YNFKEQ. The CDR3 here is CASSQDPFQETQYF.

The chain links TRBV18 to TRBJ2-1; the D call from TCRdb, TRBD2, cannot be confirmed without DNA. Per the germline V gene, CDR1 is KGHSH and CDR2 is LQKENI. The CDR3 loop spans 19 amino acids. The CDR3 sequence: CASSPRASGGAQIDNEQFF. Complete variable domain (other parts from reference TRBV18 and TRBJ2-1): NAGVMQNPRHLVRRRGQEARLRCSPMKGHSHVYWYRQLPEEGLKFMVYLQKENIIDESGMPKERFSAEFPKEGPSILRIQQVVRGDSAAYFCASSPRASGGAQIDNEQFFGPGTRLTVL.

The CDR3 reads CASSPPLGLNEQFF. The J gene is TRBJ2-1, the V gene TRBV7-8; TCRdb's assignment of TRBD2 cannot be checked, as there is no DNA. Germline-derived CDR1 and CDR2 are SGHVS and FQNEAQ. The CDR3 extends over 14 amino acids. The full variable domain, with the rest looked up from reference TRBV7-8 and TRBJ2-1, is GAGVSQSPRYKVAKRGQDVALRCDPISGHVSLFWYQQALGQGPEFLTYFQNEAQLDKSGLPSDRFFAERPEGSVSTLKIQRTQQEDSAVYLCASSPPLGLNEQFFGPGTRLTVL.

This chain uses TRBV7-2 with TRBJ2-1; the D call from TCRdb, TRBD2, cannot be confirmed without DNA. The V gene's germline CDR1 is SGHTA and CDR2 FQGNSA. This CDR3 comprises 12 residues. The CDR3 here is CASFRGRYEQFF. Based on the CDR3 plus reference TRBV7-2 and TRBJ2-1, the full variable domain is GAGVSQSPSNKVTEKGKDVELRCDPISGHTALYWYRQSLGQGLEFLIYFQGNSAPDKSGLPSDRFSAERTGGSVSTLTIQRTQQEDSAVYLCASFRGRYEQFFGPGTRLTVL.

By frequency, this clonotype registers medium-sized (0.01 to 0.1%). The genes are TRBV6-5 and TRBJ2-7. Germline loops: CDR1 MNHEY, CDR2 SVGAGI. The CDR3 contains 12 residues. CDR3 residues: CASTTRWGEQYF.

The V and J genes are TRBV12-3 or TRBV12-4 and TRBJ2-1; TCRdb gives TRBD1 as the D gene, but with no DNA this cannot be confirmed. The CDR3 has 15 residues. The CDR3: CASSPPWRTYNEQFF.

This clonotype is called medium-sized based on its frequency. The chain recombines TRBV7-2 with TRBJ1-2; the TRBD1 assignment by TCRdb is unverifiable without DNA. Germline CDR1 is SGHTA and CDR2 is FQGNSA. The CDR3 consists of 15 residues. The CDR3 is CASSFPDRGLYGYTF.

According to its frequency, this clonotype is medium-sized. The V and J genes are TRBV28 and TRBJ2-7. Germline V gene data show CDR1 as MDHEN and CDR2 as SYDVKM. The CDR3 is made up of 15 amino acids. The CDR3 loop reads CASRSAAAGSYEQYF.

The chain recombines TRBV10-3 with TRBJ2-5. In germline, CDR1 is ENHRY, CDR2 SYGVKD. This CDR3 comprises 13 residues. The CDR3 sequence: CAISDFGGETQYF.

This chain links TRBV28 with TRBJ1-4; as DNA is missing, the TRBD1 call by TCRdb cannot be tested. The germline V gene encodes CDR1 MDHEN and CDR2 SYDVKM. This CDR3 has 14 amino acids. CDR3 protein: CASSLGRAGEKLFF. Looking up the rest from reference TRBV28 and TRBJ1-4 gives the full variable domain: DVKVTQSSRYLVKRTGEKVFLECVQDMDHENMFWYRQDPGLGLRLIYFSYDVKMKEKGDIPEGYSVSREKKERFSLILESASTNQTSMYLCASSLGRAGEKLFFGSGTQLSVL.

This clonotype counts as medium-sized (0.01 to 0.1%) by frequency. V is TRBV30 and J is TRBJ1-2; TCRdb names TRBD1, which stays unverified in the absence of DNA. Germline CDR1 is GTSNPN and CDR2 is SVGIG (reference sequence). This CDR3 spans 16 amino acids. This chain's CDR3 is CAWSVYGTGRNYGYTF. The complete variable domain, with remaining parts taken from reference TRBV30 and TRBJ1-2, reads SQTIHQWPATLVQPVGSPLSLECTVEGTSNPNLYWYRQAAGRGLQLLFYSVGIGQISSEVPQNLSASRPQDRQFILSSKKLLLSDSGFYLCAWSVYGTGRNYGYTFGSGTRLTVV.

This clonotype shows up as medium-sized by frequency. This chain uses TRBV19 with TRBJ2-3; TCRdb proposes TRBD2, but this gene call is untestable without DNA. Germline assignment: CDR1 LNHDA and CDR2 SQIVND (reference sequence). The CDR3 is made up of 15 amino acids. This CDR3 is CASSLGLAGTDTQYF.

The J gene is TRBJ1-2, the V gene TRBV11-2; TCRdb's assignment of TRBD1 cannot be checked, as there is no DNA. Germline CDR1 is SGHAT and CDR2 is FQNNGV. CDR3 length: 15 residues. The CDR3: CASSLDPTGAPDNTF.

Considering frequency, this clonotype is medium-sized (0.01 to 0.1%). CDR3 sequence: CSANTGTVYEQYF. This sequence joins TRBV20-1 and TRBJ2-7; without DNA, the TCRdb call of TRBD1 cannot be checked. Germline V gene data show CDR1 as DFQATT and CDR2 as SNEGSKA (reference sequence). The CDR3 totals 13 residues.

This clonotype is labeled medium-sized (0.01 to 0.1%) based on frequency. The gene calls are TRBV20-1 and TRBJ2-7; TCRdb's assignment of TRBD1 cannot be checked, as there is no DNA. The germline V gene has CDR1 DFQATT and CDR2 SNEGSKA (reference sequence). This CDR3 has 14 amino acids. CDR3 protein: CSASPLRVAYEQYF.

V and J are TRBV6-5 and TRBJ2-5. The CDR3 consists of 15 residues. CDR1 and CDR2 (germline): MNHEY, SVGAGI. The CDR3 here is CASSYPAEIGETQYF.

This clonotype is labeled medium-sized (0.01 to 0.1%) based on frequency. The chain carries TRBV19 and TRBJ1-2. Germline CDR1 is LNHDA and CDR2 is SQIVND (reference sequence). This CDR3 region has 12 residues. CDR3 loop: CASSRDFYGYTF.

V usage is TRBV27 and J usage is TRBJ2-2; the D gene TCRdb calls, TRBD2, cannot be checked with no DNA. There are 14 residues in the CDR3. CDR1 and CDR2 (germline): MNHEY, SMNVEV (reference sequence). The CDR3 sequence: CASSGTGAPGELFF.

This chain links TRBV27 with TRBJ1-5; TCRdb selects TRBD1, and the lack of DNA leaves this call unchecked. Germline V CDR1 and CDR2: MNHEY, SMNVEV (reference sequence). There are 12 residues in the CDR3. The CDR3 sequence is CASSRAGEPQHF.

This clonotype registers medium-sized by frequency. The rearrangement links TRBV29-1 to TRBJ1-5; lacking DNA, the TRBD1 call made by TCRdb goes unchecked. The germline CDR1 and CDR2 sequences are SQVTM and ANQGSEA. This CDR3 spans 12 amino acids. The CDR3 protein is CSVAGQGQPQHF. The whole variable domain, filled in from reference TRBV29-1 and TRBJ1-5, reads SAVISQKPSRDICQRGTSLTIQCQVDSQVTMMFWYRQQPGQSLTLIATANQGSEATYESGFVIDKFPISRPNLTFSTLTVSNMSPEDSSIYLCSVAGQGQPQHFGDGTRLSIL.